This T cell receptor beta chain comes out of a study of OX40 agonist ivuxolimab in advanced cancers. Whole-study findings and limits: Clonal expansion was seen in CD4+ and CD8+ blood T cells by week 6 at 0.1 to 3.0 mg/kg.

V lost 0 bases and J 3 bases, leaving 13 bases between the germline ends. Germline CDR1 is SGHNT and CDR2 is YYREEE (reference sequence). The CDR3 length is 15 residues. Of note for this clone: What it binds is unknown.

Profiled with immunoSEQ multiplex PCR; TCRdb holds only in-frame clones, not every one. The data show about 150,000 clones, about 92% seen once. The chain carries TRBV5-4 and TRBJ2-7; D tentatively fits TRBD1 or TRBD2 (5 bases each). The sample here was CD4+ or CD8+ T cells sorted from blood, taken in a trial of the OX40 agonist ivuxolimab. This clonotype originated in an adult with an advanced solid tumor such as melanoma, head and neck, liver or kidney cancer. CDR3 residues: CASSLDPPGSYEQYF. CDR3 coding DNA: TGTGCCAGCAGCTTGGATCCCCCAGGGAGCTACGAGCAGTACTTC.